This TCR beta chain derives from a study of blood T cells in healthy people across ages. This CDR3 is built from 14 residues. Germline-derived CDR1 and CDR2 are MNHEY and SMNVEV (reference sequence). With 2 bases removed from V and 8 bases from J, the gap between germline ends came to 15 bases. Study-level results: Age showed a roughly linear inverse relationship with TCR beta diversity per million T cells.

A remark on this clonotype: Its matching antigen is unknown.

Healthy Caucasian individuals from Russia aged roughly 6 to 100 were enrolled as donors. Every sample yielded at least 6.5 million isolated PBMCs. Primers used in a second PCR of roughly 6 to 11 cycles were a sample-barcoded 5' primer and a J-beta primer mix. In TCRdb, the 5' RACE reads were re-called with MiXCR into one record per CDR3 protein. The repertoire holds about 780,000 distinct CDR3 sequences, approximately 65% seen once, with approximately 30% in the top ten. V is TRBV27 and J is TRBJ1-2, with D possibly matching TRBD1 (6 bases). The source material was blood. The receptor was isolated from a man younger than 40 in good health. This CDR3 reads CASSLSGTLSGYTF. DNA for the CDR3: TGTGCCAGCAGTTTAAGTGGGACATTGTCCGGCTACACCTTC.